This entry features one TCR beta chain sequence. Its cognate antigen is unknown. This entry is derived from a study of response to subunit inactivated influenza vaccine. Findings and limits, study-wide: Authors suggested that a seasonal influenza vaccination recruits few new T cells each time.

TCRdb recomputed calls from the RT-PCR reads with MiXCR, one row per CDR3 protein. Of roughly 650,000 distinct CDR3 sequences listed, less than 15% are singletons. V dropped 5 bases and J dropped 4 bases, with 6 bases sitting between them. The CDR3 covers 11 residues. Per the germline V gene, CDR1 is LGHDT and CDR2 is YNNKEL (reference sequence). The sequence derives from a man in his fifties or sixties who received an inactivated influenza vaccine. The rearrangement uses TRBV3-1 and TRBJ2-7; D remains ambiguous. Sequenced material: PBMCs from blood, taken less than 15 days before vaccination. Written as DNA, the CDR3 is TGTGCCAGCAGCTACCGTTACGAGCAGTACTTC. Protein product: CASSYRYEQYF.